Following are 12 T cell receptor beta chains from one sample sequenced in a study of CD8 T cells in ankylosing spondylitis. MiXCR, applied by TCRdb to the 5' RACE reads, yields one record per CDR3 protein. The table has 200,000 to 300,000 distinct CDR3 sequences, 8.6% seen once; the top ten hold about 6.5%. Sequenced: blood, either unsorted or a sorted T cell fraction (not recorded which). These receptors were collected from a male donor with ankylosing spondylitis or in good health (not recorded which).

The V and J genes are TRBV11-3 and TRBJ2-5; D possibly corresponds to TRBD2 (6 bases). The CDR3 is 15 residues long. Germline CDR1 is SGHNT and CDR2 is YENEEA. V shed 5 bases and J shed 2 bases, with 15 bases lying between them. The chain's CDR3 is CASSRYSGRQETQYF. The CDR3 DNA reads TGTGCCAGCAGCCGCTATTCCGGGAGACAAGAGACCCAGTACTTC.

This chain links TRBV7-9 with TRBJ2-1; 14 bases match TRBD2. This CDR3 is built from 14 residues. V lost 5 bases, J lost 15 bases, and 9 bases stayed unmatched. Germline CDR1 is SEHNR and CDR2 is FQNEAQ (reference sequence). The CDR3 coding sequence is TGTGCCAGCAGCAAACCGGGACTAGCGGGGGTATGGTTCTTC. Its translation: CASSKPGLAGVWFF. The full variable domain, rest sourced from reference TRBV7-9 and TRBJ2-1, is DTGVSQNPRHKITKRGQNVTFRCDPISEHNRLYWYRQTLGQGPEFLTYFQNEAQLEKSRLLSDRFSAERPKGSFSTLEIQRTEQGDSAMYLCASSKPGLAGVWFFGPGTRLTVL.

This clonotype was found many times. V and J are TRBV5-1 and TRBJ2-2; 12 bases line up with TRBD2. Germline V gene data show CDR1 as SGHRS and CDR2 as YFSETQ. The trim removed 4 bases at V and 5 bases at J, leaving 3 bases unmatched. The CDR3 runs to 15 residues. CDR3 nucleotide sequence: TGCGCCAGCAGCCCGGGACTAGCGGGTACCGGGGAGCTGTTTTTT. This translates into CASSPGLAGTGELFF. Based on the CDR3 plus reference TRBV5-1 and TRBJ2-2, the full variable domain is KAGVTQTPRYLIKTRGQQVTLSCSPISGHRSVSWYQQTPGQGLQFLFEYFSETQRNKGNFPGRFSGRQFSNSRSEMNVSTLELGDSALYLCASSPGLAGTGELFFGEGSRLTVL.

Many counts were recorded for this clonotype. CDR3 region: CATAGGSPDTQYF. Written as DNA, the CDR3 is TGTGCCACCGCTGGAGGGAGCCCAGATACGCAGTATTTT. The chain carries TRBV24-1 and TRBJ2-3; TRBD2 is a possible D gene (6 bases). V dropped 9 bases and J dropped 4 bases, with 13 bases sitting between them. There are 13 residues in the CDR3. Per the germline V gene, CDR1 is KGHDR and CDR2 is SFDVKD.

This clonotype was seen at least ten times. The chain has TRBV5-1 and TRBJ1-2, with D maybe TRBD1 (5 bases). CDR3 length equals 16 residues. The V end lost 0 bases, the J end lost 7 bases, and 19 bases lay between the germline ends. Germline V gene lookup returns CDR1 SGHRS and CDR2 YFSETQ. The CDR3 sequence: CASSLEAGKSAGGYTF. The CDR3, as DNA: TGCGCCAGCAGCTTGGAGGCAGGGAAGTCTGCTGGTGGCTACACCTTC.

At least ten counts were recorded for this clonotype. The chain combines TRBV4-1 with TRBJ2-5; D is unclear. The CDR3 contains 13 residues. V was cut by 2 bases and J by 3 bases, with 7 bases left in between. The germline CDR1 and CDR2 sequences are MGHRA and YSYEKL. The CDR3: CASSQWQKETQYF. CDR3 DNA sequence: TGCGCCAGCAGCCAATGGCAAAAAGAGACCCAGTACTTC.

This clonotype is a singleton in its sample. The chain employs TRBV20-1 and TRBJ2-2; D is uncertain. Trimming stripped 5 bases from V and 0 bases from J, with 7 bases between. The CDR3 consists of 13 residues. Germline CDR1 and CDR2: DFQATT and SNEGSKA (reference sequence). The chain's CDR3 is CSAPHANTGELFF. The CDR3 nucleotides read TGCAGTGCTCCCCATGCGAACACCGGGGAGCTGTTTTTT.

This clonotype appeared many times. CDR3 sequence reads: CASSAGLAVTDTQYF. Here the CDR3 DNA reads TGTGCCAGTAGCGCCGGACTAGCGGTCACAGATACGCAGTATTTT. This chain links TRBV19 with TRBJ2-3; 10 nucleotides agree with TRBD2. Trimming removed 6 bases from V and 2 bases from J; junction bases left unmatched: 5. This CDR3 spans 15 amino acids. Germline V gene data show CDR1 as LNHDA and CDR2 as SQIVND (reference sequence).

This clonotype was seen many times. The chain recombines TRBV20-1 with TRBJ2-7, with TRBD2 matching 14 bases. Trimming at V came to 3 bases and at J to 9 bases, leaving 7 bases not matched to a gene. Germline loops: CDR1 DFQATT, CDR2 SNEGSKA (reference sequence). The CDR3 runs 14 residues. The CDR3 region is CSARVGTSGRGQYF. CDR3 DNA: TGCAGTGCTAGGGTCGGGACTAGCGGGAGAGGGCAGTACTTC.

This clonotype has a count of ten or more. This sequence joins TRBV7-9 and TRBJ1-5, with 7 bases identical to TRBD1. After removal of 2 bases from V and 6 bases from J, the junction contained 7 bases not matched to a gene. The CDR3 runs 15 residues. Germline V gives CDR1 SEHNR, CDR2 FQNEAQ (reference sequence). CDR3 nucleotides: TGTGCCAGCAGCTTAATGGGAGGGGGCGGTCAGCCCCAGCATTTT. Amino acids: CASSLMGGGGQPQHF.

This clonotype was observed many times. The chain joins TRBV9 to TRBJ2-1; TRBD2 matches at 8 bases. CDR3 length: 15 amino acids. The V and J ends lost 3 bases and 4 bases, in that order; junction bases with no gene match: 6. Per the germline V gene, CDR1 is SGDLS and CDR2 is YYNGEE. Written as DNA, the CDR3 is TGTGCCAGCAGCGCCGCGGGGGGCGGATACAATGAGCAGTTCTTC. It yields the protein CASSAAGGGYNEQFF.

The chain is built from TRBV12-3 or TRBV12-4 and TRBJ2-7; TRBD2 aligns across 7 bases. CDR3 length: 15 residues. The V gene end was trimmed by 5 bases and the J gene end by 6 bases; junction bases not matched to a gene: 13. The CDR3 here is CASSPLGGSSGEQYF. The DNA of the CDR3 is TGTGCCAGCAGTCCCTTGGGGGGGTCATCTGGCGAGCAGTACTTC.